These T cell receptor beta chains were read from a single sample in a study of liver allograft versus peripheral blood T cells. MiXCR, run by TCRdb on the reads, gives a single entry per CDR3 protein. The table has fewer than 15,000 distinct CDR3 sequences, approximately 20% seen once. Every receptor here comes from a human patient who had a liver transplant. The graft donor may have given rise to some T cells. Both conserved end residues are trimmed from each CDR3. The order of the fields is D gene, V gene, clone size, J gene, CDR3 protein. D genes are given only for firm matches. Where a row states a size, it is once, few, many or the class of an expanded clone; other rows omit it.

NA,TRBV6-5,many,TRBJ1-4,ASKYTGWEEKLF
NA,TRBV27,few,TRBJ2-7,ASSPKWGRTYEQY
NA,TRBV5-5,NA,TRBJ2-3,ASSLLSGIGTDTQY
NA,TRBV18,medium-sized,TRBJ1-1,ASSQSGRYTEAF
TRBD1,TRBV10-3,medium-sized,TRBJ1-4,AIRGTEREKLF
NA,TRBV10-3,many,TRBJ1-2,AISDGGGYT
TRBD1,TRBV28,medium-sized,TRBJ1-4,ASSLAGGKKKLF
NA,TRBV24-1,medium-sized,TRBJ2-3,ATSEAAGRTDTQY
NA,TRBV24-1,NA,TRBJ2-5,ATRDHQETQY
NA,TRBV19,NA,TRBJ2-7,ASSIKGPVTYEQY
TRBD1,TRBV30,NA,TRBJ1-1,AWSRTGDH
NA,TRBV18,medium-sized,TRBJ1-1,ASSPYRGGGNTEAF
TRBD2,TRBV20-1,few,TRBJ2-1,SAREGRGLAGSYNEQF
NA,TRBV6-5,many,TRBJ2-1,ASALGITYNEQF